This is a list of T cell receptor beta chains from one sample in a study of T cell responses to AZD1222 COVID-19 vaccine. Produced via immunoSEQ multiplex PCR; TCRdb's table is partial and in-frame only. The sample lists over 100,000 clones; approximately 90% were seen once. The input for sequencing was peripheral blood, taken on day 0 of AZD1222 vaccination. The source is an adult in good health. Each CDR3 is given without its conserved first and last residue. The D gene is left open where the match is weak.

CDR3	V	J	D
AWAGRSYNSPLH	TRBV30	TRBJ1-6	.
ASSAQGAGRYGYT	TRBV9	TRBJ1-2	TRBD1
ASSLGPSADYEQY	TRBV5-1	TRBJ2-7	.
ASHDGRFNEKLF	TRBV6-5	TRBJ1-4	.
ASSSGTSLTGELF	TRBV9	TRBJ2-2	TRBD2
ASSLDRRVTGELF	TRBV5-1	TRBJ2-2	.
AWRRGSWTEAF	TRBV30	TRBJ1-1	.
SASGTSGGGNEQF	TRBV20-1	TRBJ2-1	TRBD2
ASSFGGQGQETQY	TRBV5-6	TRBJ2-5	TRBD1
ASSLGLAGAHYNEQF	TRBV11-2	TRBJ2-1	TRBD2
ASSLEASGSAYEQY	TRBV11-2	TRBJ2-7	TRBD2
ASGGQGAVAF	TRBV5-1	TRBJ1-1	TRBD1
ASSSTIGYNEQF	TRBV19	TRBJ2-1	.
ASSPQGTPAYNEQF	TRBV5-1	TRBJ2-1	.
ASGGQVIHEQY	TRBV7-8	TRBJ2-7	TRBD1
ASSLGTYNEQF	TRBV7-9	TRBJ2-1	.
ASSFRGRDGYT	TRBV7-2	TRBJ1-2	.
ASSLGMSNYGYT	TRBV7-2	TRBJ1-2	.
ASSAGDRGGNQPQH	TRBV6-1	TRBJ1-5	TRBD1
ASSLRTDVNEKLF	TRBV3-1/TRBV3-2	TRBJ1-4	.
ASSSAGPPTDTQY	TRBV7-3	TRBJ2-3	.
ASSSRGGRPDTQY	TRBV7-9	TRBJ2-3	TRBD2
ASKEWAGGQPQH	TRBV6-5	TRBJ1-5	TRBD1
ASSPVGPSGAYSNQPQH	TRBV18	TRBJ1-5	.
ATWTGLYGYT	TRBV19	TRBJ1-2	TRBD1
ASSLSGSTDTQY	TRBV19	TRBJ2-3	.
ASSLLAGAYNEQF	TRBV5-1	TRBJ2-1	TRBD2
ASSYGQGGSEAF	TRBV11-2	TRBJ1-1	TRBD1
AISEGPDNQPQH	TRBV10-3	TRBJ1-5	.
ASSPGRGLDTQY	TRBV7-9	TRBJ2-3	.
ATSRVTGEHEQY	TRBV15	TRBJ2-7	TRBD1
ASSSRTGYEAF	TRBV7-8	TRBJ1-1	TRBD1
ASTRQGSGNTIY	TRBV28	TRBJ1-3	TRBD1
ASRRGQGYGYT	TRBV2	TRBJ1-2	TRBD1
ASRLLGTNTEAF	TRBV28	TRBJ1-1	.
ASSVWSGRYTGELF	TRBV9	TRBJ2-2	TRBD2
ASSSWTGSLGGYT	TRBV28	TRBJ1-2	TRBD1
ASSELGGRGYGYT	TRBV6-1	TRBJ1-2	.
ASSTLQGTGYT	TRBV19	TRBJ1-2	.
ASSIGDSGRHEQF	TRBV19	TRBJ2-1	TRBD2
ASRYLAGRNYEQY	TRBV7-9	TRBJ2-7	TRBD2
ASSLSPNQPQH	TRBV11-2	TRBJ1-5	.
ASSEQLVAADEKLF	TRBV7-9	TRBJ1-4	.
ASSIMGSSGNTIY	TRBV19	TRBJ1-3	.
ASSLRGGMNTEAF	TRBV28	TRBJ1-1	.